What follows are 14 T cell receptor beta chains derived from one specimen sequenced in a study of blood T cell repertoires in COVID-19. This table comes from immunoSEQ multiplex PCR, and its TCRdb copy is limited to in-frame clones, with some not included. The sample records approximately 210,000 clones, roughly 81% being singletons. The sample comprised peripheral blood. Source of these receptors: an older woman with active or convalescent COVID-19.

The rearrangement uses TRBV19 and TRBJ2-6; D is perhaps TRBD1 (6 bases). Germline CDR1 and CDR2: LNHDA and SQIVND (reference sequence). CDR3 length: 17 amino acids. Trimming removed 5 bases from V and 0 bases from J, with 14 bases in between. The CDR3: CASSLTTGRSGANVLTF. The CDR3, as DNA: TGTGCCAGTAGTCTCACGACAGGCCGCTCTGGGGCCAACGTCCTGACTTTC.

The chain recombines TRBV27 with TRBJ2-5, with 11 bases aligning to TRBD1. J gave up 4 bases and V 7 bases, and 2 bases lay outside the gene matches. CDR1 MNHEY and CDR2 SMNVEV come from the germline V gene (reference sequence). CDR3 length: 13 residues. CDR3 bases: TGTGCCAGCACCGGGACAGGGGGAGAGACCCAGTACTTC. As protein: CASTGTGGETQYF.

The CDR3 is CASSLIAGTSTGELFF. CDR3 DNA sequence: TGTGCCAGCAGCCTCATAGCGGGCACAAGCACCGGGGAGCTGTTTTTT. The rearrangement uses TRBV5-8 and TRBJ2-2; TRBD2 aligns across 7 bases. The CDR3 totals 16 residues. V was clipped by 4 bases and J by 4 bases; unmatched bases: 10. From germline, CDR1 is SGHTS and CDR2 YDEGEE.

V gene TRBV6-5 combines with J gene TRBJ1-1, with 10 positions matching TRBD1. This CDR3 has 15 amino acids. Trimming removed 7 bases from V and 3 bases from J; junction bases left unmatched: 8. Per germline, CDR1 MNHEY and CDR2 SVGAGI. The CDR3 region has the DNA TGTGCCAGCATGGGACAGGGGTTGCAGGACACTGAAGCTTTCTTT. Residues: CASMGQGLQDTEAFF.

The chain couples TRBV19 to TRBJ1-2; 8 positions match TRBD1. Germline lookup yields CDR1 LNHDA and CDR2 SQIVND (reference sequence). The CDR3 length is 14 residues. J gave up 7 bases and V 3 bases, and 7 bases lay outside the gene matches. The chain's CDR3 is CASSISQGAGGYTF. CDR3 in DNA: TGTGCCAGTAGTATCTCTCAGGGGGCCGGTGGCTACACCTTC.

This rearrangement joins TRBV2 to TRBJ2-3; the match to TRBD2 covers 11 bases. The CDR3 spans 11 residues. The junction had 3 bases not matched to a gene; V was cut back by 10 bases and J by 9 bases. Germline lookup yields CDR1 SNHLY and CDR2 FYNNEI. For the CDR3, the DNA is TGTGCCACGGGACTAGCGGAAACGCAGTATTTT. The encoded protein is CATGLAETQYF. Together with reference TRBV2 and TRBJ2-3, the CDR3 gives the full variable domain: EPEVTQTPSHQVTQMGQEVILRCVPISNHLYFYWYRQILGQKVEFLVSFYNNEISEKSEIFDDQFSVERPDGSNFTLKIRSTKLEDSAMYFCATGLAETQYFGPGTRLTVL.

V and J are TRBV1 and TRBJ2-7; the D call TRBD2 from the table was never checked on the DNA. TRBV1 is designated a pseudogene. This CDR3 has 18 residues. DNA of the CDR3: TGCACCAGCAGACCATCTCCCTCCACTAGCGGGAGGGCCGGCGAGCAGTACTTC. It is translated as CTSRPSPSTSGRAGEQYF.

In its sample, this clone was seen once. The chain recombines TRBV7-9 with TRBJ2-7, with a tentative D call TRBD1 (6 bases). From germline, CDR1 is SEHNR and CDR2 FQNEAQ (reference sequence). V was shortened by 4 bases and J by 6 bases, with 13 bases between the two germline ends. CDR3 size: 13 residues. The CDR3 is CASSSPGELEQYF. The CDR3 DNA reads as TGTGCCAGCAGCTCTCCAGGGGAACTCGAGCAGTACTTC.

This clone was seen only once. The CDR3 is CASSLTGSFYEQYF. The CDR3 DNA reads as TGTGCCAGCAGTTTGACTGGGTCTTTTTACGAGCAGTACTTC. The chain links TRBV28 to TRBJ2-7; no reliable D call. This CDR3 spans 14 amino acids. From germline, CDR1 is MDHEN and CDR2 SYDVKM. V dropped 3 bases and J dropped 4 bases, with 13 bases sitting between them. Full variable domain (remainder filled in from reference TRBV28 and TRBJ2-7): DVKVTQSSRYLVKRTGEKVFLECVQDMDHENMFWYRQDPGLGLRLIYFSYDVKMKEKGDIPEGYSVSREKKERFSLILESASTNQTSMYLCASSLTGSFYEQYFGPGTRLTVT.

This clone was observed once. The chain is built from TRBV5-1 and TRBJ2-1; 7 bases are a match to TRBD2. Germline CDR1 and CDR2: SGHRS and YFSETQ. The CDR3 is 14 amino acids. J lost 4 bases, V lost 4 bases, and 5 bases had no gene match. The CDR3 sequence: CASSVSGRYNEQFF. The CDR3 coding sequence is TGCGCCAGCAGCGTTAGCGGGCGATACAATGAGCAGTTCTTC.

This sequence joins TRBV18 and TRBJ2-5, with D possibly TRBD2 on 5 matching bases. In germline, CDR1 is KGHSH, CDR2 LQKENI. The length of the CDR3 is 15 residues. Deletions cut 3 bases from V and 5 bases from J, with 16 bases between. CDR3 sequence reads: CASSPNPDRRETQYF. In DNA form, the CDR3 reads TGTGCCAGCTCACCCAACCCCGATAGGAGGGAGACCCAGTACTTC.

The chain has TRBV27 and TRBJ1-2; 7 positions match TRBD1. This CDR3 comprises 13 residues. Germline CDR1 is MNHEY and CDR2 is SMNVEV (reference sequence). V trimming: 4 bases; J trimming: 6 bases; junction bases outside the gene matches: 5. The CDR3 protein is CASSYRGRDGYTF. The CDR3 nucleotides read TGTGCCAGCAGTTATAGGGGGCGCGATGGCTACACCTTC.

The chain recombines TRBV6-5 with TRBJ1-1, with TRBD1 matching 7 bases. Trimming at V came to 7 bases and at J to 4 bases, leaving 12 bases not matched to a gene. CDR3 length equals 15 residues. From germline, CDR1 is MNHEY and CDR2 SVGAGI. Written as DNA, the CDR3 is TGTGCCAGCACCCCGAGGGGGCACGGTATCACTGAAGCTTTCTTT. The encoded protein is CASTPRGHGITEAFF.

J is TRBJ1-5 and V is TRBV18; TRBD1 might be the D (6 bases). The germline CDR1 and CDR2 sequences are KGHSH and LQKENI. The CDR3 spans 16 residues. The ends were cut back, 3 bases at V and 1 base at J, with 13 bases in the middle. CDR3 coding DNA: TGTGCCAGCTCACCCTCGGGGGGCAGGAGCAATCAGCCCCAGCATTTT. It yields the protein CASSPSGGRSNQPQHF.